This TCR beta chain was observed in a study of blood T cell repertoires in COVID-19. Study background: Some COVID-19 samples were acute and others convalescent; all came from the United States, Italy and Spain.

V shed 6 bases and J shed 14 bases, with 23 bases lying between them. The CDR3 is made up of 15 amino acids. Per germline, CDR1 SEHNR and CDR2 FQNEAQ (reference sequence). The repertoire was sequenced with immunoSEQ multiplex PCR; TCRdb's copy has only in-frame clones and lacks some. The table has around 30,000 clones, 65% to 90% seen once. This receptor was identified in a woman over 75 with active or convalescent COVID-19. The V gene is TRBV7-9, the J gene TRBJ1-6, with D perhaps TRBD1 (5 bases). Source material: peripheral blood. DNA of the CDR3: TGTGCCAGCAGTTCCCTGGGGGGAGACCGTGCGACCCTCCACTTT. It translates to CASSSLGGDRATLHF. Combining the CDR3 with reference TRBV7-9 and TRBJ1-6 gives the whole variable domain DTGVSQNPRHKITKRGQNVTFRCDPISEHNRLYWYRQTLGQGPEFLTYFQNEAQLEKSRLLSDRFSAERPKGSFSTLEIQRTEQGDSAMYLCASSSLGGDRATLHFGNGTRLTVT.